These 21 T cell receptor beta chains were all obtained from the same sample, sequenced in a study of OX40 agonist ivuxolimab in advanced cancers. The repertoire was sequenced with immunoSEQ multiplex PCR; TCRdb's copy has only in-frame clones and lacks some. The sample holds 25,000 or so clones, over 80% seen once. The sequencing used CD4+ or CD8+ T cells sorted from blood, collected in a trial of the OX40 agonist ivuxolimab. The receptors derive from an adult with an advanced solid tumor such as melanoma, head and neck, liver or kidney cancer.

The DNA of the CDR3 is TGTGCCAGCAGTTTAGTGTCTGGAAACACCATATATTTT. Its protein product is CASSLVSGNTIYF. V and J are TRBV28 and TRBJ1-3; no clear D. V lost 2 bases, J lost 1 base, and 3 bases lay in between. CDR3 length equals 13 residues. Per germline, CDR1 MDHEN and CDR2 SYDVKM.

The V and J genes are TRBV5-1 and TRBJ2-7, with 8 bases fitting TRBD1. V gave up 1 base and J gave up 0 bases; unmatched junction bases: 9. Germline V gives CDR1 SGHRS, CDR2 YFSETQ. This CDR3 is built from 17 residues. The CDR3 region is CASSLLPETGDSYEQYF. The CDR3 DNA sequence: TGCGCCAGCAGCTTGCTACCGGAGACAGGGGACTCCTACGAGCAGTACTTC.

This clone appeared once. V usage is TRBV7-9 and J usage is TRBJ2-1; D might be TRBD2 (5 bases). This CDR3 region has 14 residues. V was pared by 5 bases and J by 4 bases, with 12 bases between. Germline V gene data show CDR1 as SEHNR and CDR2 as FQNEAQ (reference sequence). The CDR3 here is CASSPASGYNEQFF. CDR3 sequence (DNA): TGTGCCAGCAGCCCCGCTTCGGGGTACAATGAGCAGTTCTTC.

The chain recombines TRBV15 with TRBJ1-4, with 8 positions matching TRBD1. This CDR3 region has 14 residues. V lost 4 bases and J lost 8; bases outside the gene matches: 6. Germline V gene sequence: CDR1 LNHNV, CDR2 YYDKDF (reference sequence). CDR3 protein: CATSIRGPGEKLFF. The CDR3 DNA reads as TGTGCCACCAGCATCAGGGGGCCGGGCGAAAAACTGTTTTTT. The complete variable domain, with remaining parts taken from reference TRBV15 and TRBJ1-4, reads DAMVIQNPRYQVTQFGKPVTLSCSQTLNHNVMYWYQQKSSQAPKLLFHYYDKDFNNEADTPDNFQSRRPNTSFCFLDIRSPGLGDTAMYLCATSIRGPGEKLFFGSGTQLSVL.

This chain joins TRBV19 and TRBJ2-7; D call uncertain. Looked up from germline, CDR1 is LNHDA and CDR2 is SQIVND (reference sequence). The CDR3 runs 15 residues. Between the trimmed V and J ends, which lost 3 bases and 0 bases, there was a span of 12 bases. The CDR3 coding sequence is TGTGCCAGTAGTATCAAACATTGGGACTCCTACGAGCAGTACTTC. The encoded protein is CASSIKHWDSYEQYF.

The J gene is TRBJ2-7, the V gene TRBV27; TRBD2 might be the D (6 bases). V was pared by 5 bases and J by 4 bases, with 27 bases between. The germline CDR1 and CDR2 sequences are MNHEY and SMNVEV (reference sequence). The CDR3 sequence is 18 residues long. CDR3 nucleotide sequence: TGTGCCAGCAGTCCCCGGGGGAGCGGCCACTATCGGGCATACGAGCAGTACTTC. Translating gives CASSPRGSGHYRAYEQYF.

The table lists this clone with a count of one. The V gene is TRBV6-6, the J gene TRBJ1-5; 7 nucleotides line up with TRBD1. The V gene's germline CDR1 is MNHNY and CDR2 SVGAGI (reference sequence). This CDR3 is 16 amino acids long. Losses at the gene ends were 2 bases for V and 1 base for J; bases not matched to a gene: 5. The CDR3 DNA sequence: TGTGCCAGCAGTTACCGGACAGGCACAAGCAATCAGCCCCAGCATTTT. Protein sequence: CASSYRTGTSNQPQHF.

The chain carries TRBV7-8 and TRBJ1-5, with no clear D. Germline V gives CDR1 SGHVS, CDR2 FQNEAQ. CDR3 length: 14 amino acids. V shed 4 bases and J shed 2 bases, with 9 bases lying between them. CDR3 bases: TGTGCCAGCAGCTCGGTAATTCGCAATCAGCCCCAGCATTTT. It codes for CASSSVIRNQPQHF.

The chain recombines TRBV19 with TRBJ2-1; 11 bases agree with TRBD2. The CDR3 runs to 15 residues. The V and J ends lost 4 bases and 8 bases, in that order; junction bases with no gene match: 7. CDR1 is LNHDA and CDR2 is SQIVND in the germline V gene (reference sequence). CDR3 nucleotides: TGTGCCAGTAGTAGCATAGCGGGAGGGATGGATGAGCAGTTCTTC. Encoded protein: CASSSIAGGMDEQFF.

V and J are TRBV19 and TRBJ2-1; 7 bases fit TRBD2. After removal of 5 bases from V and 1 base from J, the junction contained 5 bases not matched to a gene. This CDR3 contains 15 residues. Per germline, CDR1 LNHDA and CDR2 SQIVND (reference sequence). For the CDR3, the DNA is TGTGCCAGTAGTTCGCTAGCGGCTTCCTACAATGAGCAGTTCTTC. Its protein is CASSSLAASYNEQFF.

The table lists this clone with a few counts. The chain is built from TRBV10-3 and TRBJ1-5, with 7 bases aligning to TRBD1. The CDR3 loop spans 13 amino acids. Trimming removed 8 bases from V and 5 bases from J; junction bases left unmatched: 6. Germline CDR1 reads ENHRY; CDR2 reads SYGVKD. The CDR3: CAISRDRDQPQHF. DNA of the CDR3: TGTGCCATCTCCAGGGACAGAGATCAGCCCCAGCATTTT.

The rearrangement uses TRBV27 and TRBJ2-7; a possible D gene is TRBD2 (5 bases). CDR1 is MNHEY and CDR2 is SMNVEV in the germline V gene (reference sequence). The CDR3 spans 14 residues. Trimming stripped 6 bases from V and 2 bases from J, with 14 bases between. The CDR3 coding sequence is TGTGCCAGCAGCCGCCGGTGGGGAGCCTACGAGCAGTACTTC. This translates into CASSRRWGAYEQYF.

This clone was detected only once. CDR3 amino acids: CASSPTSGNSPLHF. The DNA of the CDR3 is TGTGCCAGCAGCCCCACTTCGGGGAATTCACCCCTCCACTTT. J is TRBJ1-6 and V is TRBV9, with D unclear. This CDR3 spans 14 amino acids. The ends were cut back, 4 bases at V and 7 bases at J, with 12 bases in the middle. CDR1 and CDR2 (germline): SGDLS, YYNGEE.

The chain uses TRBV27 and TRBJ2-3, with 7 bases matching TRBD2. The V gene end was trimmed by 6 bases and the J gene end by 1 base; junction bases not matched to a gene: 10. The CDR3 is 16 residues long. In germline, CDR1 is MNHEY, CDR2 SMNVEV (reference sequence). The CDR3 DNA sequence: TGTGCCAGCAGCTTCTTGGTGGGGGGGGGCACAGATACGCAGTATTTT. The encoded protein is CASSFLVGGGTDTQYF.

V is TRBV28 and J is TRBJ2-5; 9 bases are shared with TRBD2. J lost 4 bases, V lost 2 bases, and 11 bases had no gene match. Per germline, CDR1 MDHEN and CDR2 SYDVKM. This CDR3 has 17 residues. In nucleotides, the CDR3 is TGTGCCAGCAGTTTAACGGCTTTAGCGGGAGAGAGAGAGACCCAGTACTTC. As protein: CASSLTALAGERETQYF.

This rearrangement joins TRBV19 to TRBJ1-3; D ambiguous. The CDR3 spans 13 residues. The V gene lost 7 bases and the J gene lost 7 bases, with 14 bases spanning the gap. Germline V gene sequence: CDR1 LNHDA, CDR2 SQIVND (reference sequence). CDR3 sequence reads: CASIRTAGNTIYF. The CDR3 DNA reads TGTGCCAGTATACGGACGGCCGGCAACACCATATATTTT.

This chain joins TRBV27 and TRBJ1-2; D gene unclear. Looked up from germline, CDR1 is MNHEY and CDR2 is SMNVEV (reference sequence). The germline V and J ends were trimmed by 1 base and 8 bases, with 17 bases remaining between them. There are 15 residues in the CDR3. CDR3 DNA: TGTGCCAGCAGTTTATACATAGCAGCCCTTGAGGGCTACACCTTC. As protein: CASSLYIAALEGYTF.

This clone occurred a few times. The V and J genes are TRBV10-3 and TRBJ1-1; 8 nucleotides align to TRBD1. Germline trimming cut 4 bases from V and 3 bases from J; bases unmatched to any gene: 4. This CDR3 contains 14 residues. Germline V CDR1 and CDR2: ENHRY, SYGVKD. The CDR3 DNA reads as TGTGCCATCAGTGCGACAGGGGACGACACTGAAGCTTTCTTT. Protein sequence: CAISATGDDTEAFF.

V gene TRBV5-4 combines with J gene TRBJ2-1; D might be TRBD2 (6 bases). CDR1 is SGHNT and CDR2 is YYREEE in the germline V gene (reference sequence). V was trimmed by 1 base and J by 8 bases, leaving 13 bases between them. CDR3 length equals 14 residues. The CDR3 loop reads CASSLHSGYYEQFF. The CDR3, as DNA: TGTGCCAGCAGCTTGCACAGCGGGTACTATGAGCAGTTCTTC.

V and J are TRBV7-8 and TRBJ2-5; D possibly corresponds to TRBD1 (6 bases). The CDR3 is made up of 14 amino acids. Per germline, CDR1 SGHVS and CDR2 FQNEAQ. The V gene lost 4 bases and the J gene lost 3 bases, with 12 bases spanning the gap. The CDR3 region has the DNA TGTGCCAGCAGCTCGACGCGGACAGAAGAGACCCAGTACTTC. Translated, it gives CASSSTRTEETQYF.

V and J are TRBV5-1 and TRBJ2-3; 10 nucleotides align to TRBD1. This CDR3 has 15 amino acids. The V and J ends lost 3 bases and 3 bases, in that order; junction bases with no gene match: 4. Germline lookup yields CDR1 SGHRS and CDR2 YFSETQ. DNA of the CDR3: TGCGCCAGCAGCTCAGACAGGGGGCTTACAGATACGCAGTATTTT. Residues: CASSSDRGLTDTQYF.